This is a list of T cell receptor beta chains from one sample in a study of vaccination and CD4 T cells after COVID-19. Using its own MiXCR run on the PCR reads, TCRdb lists one record per CDR3 protein. Of roughly 7,600 distinct CDR3 sequences in the sample, 35% to 40% are singletons; the top ten hold roughly 12%. These receptors' targets are unknown. The material sequenced was CD4+ T cells from blood, cultured in vitro. Receptors originate from a human donor in good health. CDR3s leave out the opening cysteine and the closing phenylalanine or tryptophan. Part of the rows lack a size; the others show once, few, many or a class for expanded clones.

>.|TRBJ1-6|TRBV6-1
ASSVTGYADRTLH
>few|TRBJ2-3|TRBV10-3
AIRPGQGADTQY
>few|TRBJ2-5|TRBV5-4
ASSLGTSGTWETQY
>few|TRBJ2-3|TRBV11-3
ASSSRREGDTQY
>.|TRBJ2-3|TRBV27
ASSFIGVRNTDTQY
>.|TRBJ2-7|TRBV5-4
ASSLGGLAGDGEQY
>once|TRBJ2-1|TRBV5-1
ASSGGNEQF
>few|TRBJ1-5|TRBV15
ATSGTGSRQPQH
>few|TRBJ1-1|TRBV20-1
SASRRGRGIMNTEAF
>.|TRBJ2-2|TRBV6-1
ASSQQANTGELF
>few|TRBJ2-2|TRBV12-3/TRBV12-4
ASSSVTTGELF
>.|TRBJ1-1|TRBV7-2
ASSQTRDTVGNTEAF
>.|TRBJ2-1|TRBV20-1
SVPRPGGGLAGGLSYNEQF
>.|TRBJ2-1|TRBV20-1
SAITPRWGGEQF
>once|TRBJ1-5|TRBV3-1
ASSQGQVQH
>.|TRBJ1-2|TRBV28
ASSLSMGLSYGYT
>medium-sized|TRBJ1-2|TRBV6-1
ASSRTQSQSYGYT
>.|TRBJ2-1|TRBV11-2
ASSLDGSGRRTYNEQF
>.|TRBJ2-2|TRBV10-3
AISRDRATGELF
>few|TRBJ1-5|TRBV6-1
ASSETGHRPQH
>.|TRBJ2-1|TRBV7-2
ASSLAHQGAGNEQF
>.|TRBJ2-5|TRBV19
ASSIQGSGAGQETQY
>.|TRBJ1-5|TRBV19
ASSIVPGQPQH
>.|TRBJ2-5|TRBV7-9
ASSRSGRGHSQETQY
>.|TRBJ2-3|TRBV7-8
ASSLAGDRTDTQY
>few|TRBJ2-7|TRBV7-2
ASSPIASGQKPEQY
>.|TRBJ2-5|TRBV2
ASIETLAGGYETQY
>.|TRBJ2-5|TRBV27
ASSLRETQY
>.|TRBJ2-1|TRBV2
ASRGLVSSYNEQF
>.|TRBJ2-5|TRBV5-1
ASSLLTGDETQY
>few|TRBJ2-7|TRBV15
ATSRARDSYEQY
>.|TRBJ1-5|TRBV12-3/TRBV12-4
ASSATGSGQPQH
>.|TRBJ2-3|TRBV7-2
ASSLEAGAGADTQY